This TCR beta chain was sequenced during a study of blood T cell repertoires in COVID-19. Study background: Samples of COVID-19 (acute and convalescent) were obtained from the United States, Italy and Spain. From T cells, B-cell-depleted T cells, or PBMCs came the material, which was cDNA or gDNA.

V shed 0 bases and J shed 8 bases, with 13 bases lying between them. CDR3 length: 14 amino acids. The germline V gene has CDR1 GTSNPN and CDR2 SVGIG (reference sequence). As processed by the authors: Reference gene primer amplification gave nucleated cell count estimates. The repertoire was sequenced with immunoSEQ multiplex PCR; TCRdb's copy has only in-frame clones and lacks some. D and trimming were read from the DNA, whereas the V and J calls and clone size are those reported in that table. The table includes 150,000 or so clones, nearly 80% detected once. J is TRBJ1-4 and V is TRBV30; D unclear. Sequences were obtained from peripheral blood. This TCR derives from a man of 80 years or more with acute or convalescent COVID-19. This CDR3 reads CAWSVIRPGEKLFF. The CDR3, as DNA: TGTGCCTGGAGTGTAATCCGACCCGGGGAAAAACTGTTTTTT. Together with reference TRBV30 and TRBJ1-4, the CDR3 gives the full variable domain: SQTIHQWPATLVQPVGSPLSLECTVEGTSNPNLYWYRQAAGRGLQLLFYSVGIGQISSEVPQNLSASRPQDRQFILSSKKLLLSDSGFYLCAWSVIRPGEKLFFGSGTQLSVL.